This TCR beta chain came from a study of OX40 agonist ivuxolimab in advanced cancers. Blood samples were obtained at baseline, cycle 4 day 1, and cycle 7 day 1. Points from the study as a whole: Among patients with partial responses at 0.1-3.0 mg/kg, clonal expansion was among the lowest.

As regards this clone: What it binds is unknown.

Here immunoSEQ multiplex PCR was the method, and the copy in TCRdb shows in-frame clones only, minus some. The sample holds 55,000 to 90,000 clones, approximately 86% seen once. Per germline, CDR1 MNHEY and CDR2 SVGAGI. Trimming cost V 0 bases and J 3 bases, with 5 bases left between them. The CDR3 extends over 13 amino acids. Here the sequenced sample was CD4+ or CD8+ T cells sorted from blood, taken in a trial of the OX40 agonist ivuxolimab. The origin of this receptor is an adult with an advanced solid tumor such as melanoma, head and neck, liver or kidney cancer. The J gene is TRBJ1-1, the V gene TRBV6-5, with D unresolved. This CDR3 reads CASSYSRDTEAFF. The CDR3 nucleotides are TGTGCCAGCAGTTACTCCCGAGACACTGAAGCTTTCTTT.